Included here is one TCR beta chain sequence, with context. The data derive from a study of blood T cell repertoires in COVID-19. Study-wide background: Cohort 3 recovery required two negative PCRs, clearance, or symptom resolution. The cDNA or gDNA used as material had been derived from T cells, B-cell-depleted T cells, or PBMCs.

As originally analysed: Estimated nucleated cell counts came from reference gene primer amplification. Sequenced by immunoSEQ multiplex PCR; TCRdb stores in-frame clones only, minus some. V, J and clone size were drawn from that table, and D and trimming were deduced from the DNA. Altogether hundreds of thousands of clones are present, more than 70% being singletons, with the ten largest covering 2% to 2.5%. Allocation to cohorts depended on clinical history reported by the participants. Germline CDR1 LNHDA, CDR2 SQIVND (reference sequence). With V trimmed by 7 bases and J by 1 base, 5 bases remained unmatched. The CDR3 spans 14 residues.

The V gene is TRBV19, the J gene TRBJ1-1; 8 nucleotides line up with TRBD1. Input material: PBMCs or T cells enriched from blood (not recorded which). This TCR came from a woman aged 55 to 70 in a cohort exposed to, infected with or recovered from COVID-19 (not recorded which). Here the CDR3 reads CASNLDRENTEAFF. CDR3 in DNA: TGTGCCAGTAACCTGGACAGGGAGAACACTGAAGCTTTCTTT.